This TCR beta chain was identified in a study of cytomegalovirus exposure and HLA in healthy donors. Study context: A later analysis reported the 100 to 150 validation repertoires used the same platform as the approximately 670 first-cohort repertoires.

The CDR3 has 17 residues. Deletions cut 5 bases from V and 8 bases from J, with 25 bases between. Germline CDR1 SGHTA, CDR2 FQGTGA. Study-wide results and limits: The listing of 150 to 200 TCR beta chains classed them as cytomegalovirus-associated.

Clones were read by immunoSEQ multiplex PCR, and TCRdb kept only the in-frame ones, dropping some. The sample has around 93,000 clones, 85% seen once. This clone was detected only once. Its antigen remains unidentified. The donors formed part of the approximately 110-subject validation cohort, distinct from the approximately 630-subject first cohort. The TCR originated in a man between 18 and 35 years old in good health and CMV-seropositive. The V gene is TRBV7-3, the J gene TRBJ2-1, with D maybe TRBD2 (6 bases). Sequencing was done on a sample of PBMCs. The CDR3 sequence: CASSKTGGASSLDEQFF. DNA of the CDR3: TGTGCCAGCAGCAAAACCGGCGGGGCTAGCTCCCTCGATGAGCAGTTCTTC.